A single sample is the source of the 13 T cell receptor beta chains below, sequenced in a study of blood T cells in healthy people across ages. A second PCR of roughly 7 to 11 cycles used a sample-barcoded 5' primer and a J-beta primer mix. Using its own MiXCR run on the 5' RACE reads, TCRdb lists one record per CDR3 protein. In the table there are roughly 680,000 distinct CDR3 sequences, over 40% of which are singletons. Source material: blood. These receptors originate from a woman older than 75 in good health.

This clonotype was counted a single time. This chain links TRBV6-1 with TRBJ2-4; D ambiguous. Judging by the DNA end, TRBJ2-7 fits better; the J call may be wrong. The CDR3 sequence is 13 residues long. Germline lookup yields CDR1 MNHNS and CDR2 SASEGT. The CDR3 bases are TGTGCCAGCAGTGAACCCACGACCTACGAGCAGTACTTC. It translates to CASSEPTTYEQYF.

V gene TRBV20-1 combines with J gene TRBJ2-4; no reliable D call. Trimming took off 0 bases at V and 0 bases at J, with 6 bases between the two ends. Germline lookup yields CDR1 DFQATT and CDR2 SNEGSKA (reference sequence). CDR3 length: 14 amino acids. CDR3 amino acids: CSARDPLAKNIQYF. The CDR3 bases are TGCAGTGCTAGAGACCCCCTAGCCAAAAACATTCAGTACTTC.

The sample holds many counts of this clonotype. DNA of the CDR3: TGTGCCAGCAGTTCAGGGGAGGGGCCGTACAATGAGCAGTTCTTC. The encoded protein is CASSSGEGPYNEQFF. The rearrangement links TRBV6-6 to TRBJ2-1; a weak D match, TRBD2 (7 bases). Germline V gene data show CDR1 as MNHNY and CDR2 as SVGAGI (reference sequence). Trimming pared 4 bases from V and 4 bases from J, leaving 14 bases between. CDR3 size: 15 residues.

The chain is built from TRBV20-1 and TRBJ2-3; TRBD1 or TRBD2 may be the D gene (6 bases each). The CDR3 runs 17 residues. Between the trimmed V and J ends, which lost 0 bases and 2 bases, there was a span of 18 bases. Germline values: CDR1 DFQATT, CDR2 SNEGSKA (reference sequence). DNA of the CDR3: TGCAGTGCTAGAGATCTTTCGGGGGCGAAACACACAGATACGCAGTATTTT. It codes for CSARDLSGAKHTDTQYF.

V is TRBV25-1 and J is TRBJ1-6, with D hard to call. Trimming left V 6 bases short and J 4 bases short, with 13 bases between. Germline V gene data show CDR1 as MGHDK and CDR2 as SYGVNS. The CDR3 contains 15 residues. CDR3 DNA: TGTGCCAGCAGGCCCGGCCGAGGGTATAATTCACCCCTCCACTTT. The encoded protein is CASRPGRGYNSPLHF.

The V gene is TRBV20-1, the J gene TRBJ2-3; weak D call: TRBD2 (6 bases). The germline CDR1 and CDR2 sequences are DFQATT and SNEGSKA (reference sequence). V lost 6 bases and J 3 bases, leaving 19 bases between the germline ends. CDR3 length equals 15 residues. CDR3 loop: CSANAGHEKTDTQYF. The CDR3 nucleotides are TGCAGTGCCAACGCGGGGCACGAGAAAACAGATACGCAGTATTTT.

This clonotype was observed a few times. V gene TRBV27 combines with J gene TRBJ2-7, with a possible D match to TRBD2 (6 bases). Germline V gene data show CDR1 as MNHEY and CDR2 as SMNVEV (reference sequence). CDR3 size: 13 residues. V shed 7 bases and J shed 5 bases, with 15 bases lying between them. CDR3 nucleotide sequence: TGTGCCAGCACTGTGCTCGGGAGCGACGAGCAGTACTTC. As protein: CASTVLGSDEQYF.

The chain links TRBV5-1 to TRBJ2-1; no clear D. This CDR3 has 13 amino acids. Looked up from germline, CDR1 is SGHRS and CDR2 is YFSETQ. V was pared by 7 bases and J by 5 bases, with 13 bases between. The CDR3: CASGNLIDNEQFF. Here the CDR3 DNA reads TGCGCCAGCGGAAACCTCATCGACAATGAGCAGTTCTTC.

CDR3 loop: CASSMGGGLGAEAFF. In DNA form, the CDR3 reads TGTGCCAGCAGTATGGGCGGGGGCTTAGGGGCTGAAGCTTTCTTT. The chain has TRBV2 and TRBJ1-1; the D gene is possibly TRBD1 (6 bases). The CDR3 has 15 amino acids. V lost 5 bases and J lost 6, with 19 bases in between. CDR1 and CDR2 from the germline V gene are SNHLY and FYNNEI.

This clonotype has a single count. This rearrangement joins TRBV2 to TRBJ2-5; no clear D. TRBJ2-1 matches the DNA end more closely, so the J call is doubtful. This CDR3 region has 16 residues. From germline, CDR1 is SNHLY and CDR2 FYNNEI. CDR3 in DNA: TGTGCCAGCACCACTAATCAGTTTTCCAGCCAAGAGACCCAGTTCTTC. Encoded protein: CASTTNQFSSQETQFF.

The V and J genes are TRBV10-3 and TRBJ2-2; the D gene is possibly TRBD2 (6 bases). The germline CDR1 and CDR2 sequences are ENHRY and SYGVKD. V lost 0 bases and J lost 1, with 9 bases in between. The CDR3 contains 16 residues. CDR3 DNA: TGTGCCATCAGTGAGTCATGGCGGGGGAACACCGGGGAGCTGTTTTTT. It specifies CAISESWRGNTGELFF.

J is TRBJ2-4 and V is TRBV6-6; 7 nucleotides line up with TRBD1. CDR3 length equals 13 residues. Germline V gives CDR1 MNHNY, CDR2 SVGAGI (reference sequence). After removal of 0 bases from V and 13 bases from J, the junction contained 6 bases not matched to a gene. CDR3 nucleotide sequence: TGTGCCAGCAGTTACTCGGGTCAGGGGGAGCAGTACTTC. This gives the protein CASSYSGQGEQYF.

This clonotype was seen more than once but under ten times. The rearrangement links TRBV5-1 to TRBJ2-7; maybe TRBD2 (5 bases). CDR1 is SGHRS, CDR2 YFSETQ, per germline. The CDR3 has 13 amino acids. Deletions cut 4 bases from V and 2 bases from J, with 10 bases between. The CDR3: CASSVDSPYEQYF. CDR3 sequence (DNA): TGCGCCAGCAGCGTGGACTCTCCCTACGAGCAGTACTTC.